What follows are 11 T cell receptor beta chains derived from one specimen sequenced in a study of T cell responses to AZD1222 COVID-19 vaccine. Repertoires were generated with immunoSEQ multiplex PCR, while TCRdb's copy carries only in-frame clones and drops some. The sample lists roughly 40,000 clones, roughly 75% occurring once. Material: peripheral blood, obtained on day 0 of AZD1222 vaccination. The source is an adult in good health.

This sequence joins TRBV3-1 (or the pseudogene TRBV3-2) and TRBJ2-6; TRBD1 is a possible D gene (5 bases). Germline CDR1 reads LGHDT; CDR2 reads YNNKEL (reference sequence). The ends were cut back, 1 base at V and 0 bases at J, with 25 bases in the middle. The CDR3 loop spans 22 amino acids. CDR3 in amino acids: CASSQAAHAKGRPLSGANVLTF. The DNA of the CDR3 is TGTGCCAGCAGCCAAGCGGCCCATGCGAAGGGGCGCCCGCTCTCTGGGGCCAACGTCCTGACTTTC.

The chain joins TRBV6-6 to TRBJ1-1; D may be TRBD1 (6 bases). Between the trimmed V and J ends, which lost 5 bases and 1 base, there was a span of 11 bases. Per germline, CDR1 MNHNY and CDR2 SVGAGI (reference sequence). This CDR3 is built from 14 residues. The chain's CDR3 is CASSQIGGNTEAFF. CDR3 coding DNA: TGTGCCAGCAGTCAAATAGGGGGGAACACTGAAGCTTTCTTT.

The chain uses TRBV2 and TRBJ2-3, with 9 nucleotides matching TRBD1. Trimming removed 6 bases from V and 6 bases from J; junction bases left unmatched: 1. Germline V gene data show CDR1 as SNHLY and CDR2 as FYNNEI. There are 12 residues in the CDR3. CDR3 sequence: CASRDRGDTQYF. The DNA for the CDR3 is TGTGCCAGCAGGGACAGGGGTGATACGCAGTATTTT.

The sample holds one count of this clone. The chain is built from TRBV14 and TRBJ2-3, with no clear D. CDR3 length equals 11 residues. CDR1 SGHDN and CDR2 FVKESK come from the germline V gene. Trimming removed 5 bases from V and 7 bases from J, with 7 bases in between. The CDR3 is CASSSRNTQYF. The DNA for the CDR3 is TGTGCCAGCAGCTCAAGAAATACGCAGTATTTT.

The CDR3 region is CASSLTPDGDGGYTF. The CDR3 DNA follows: TGTGCCAGCAGCTTAACGCCGGATGGGGATGGGGGCTACACCTTC. The V call is TRBV7-3, the J call TRBJ1-2, with D unresolved. Germline V lookup: CDR1 SGHTA, CDR2 FQGTGA. Trimming took off 0 bases at V and 8 bases at J, with 16 bases between the two ends. CDR3 length: 15 amino acids.

The chain recombines TRBV9 with TRBJ2-6, with a weak D call TRBD1 (6 bases). The CDR3 is 16 amino acids. V gave up 0 bases and J gave up 4 bases, with 11 bases separating them. Germline values: CDR1 SGDLS, CDR2 YYNGEE. The DNA of the CDR3 is TGTGCCAGCAGCGTAGTTGGGGGCTCGGGGGCCAACGTCCTGACTTTC. It translates to CASSVVGGSGANVLTF. The entire variable domain, with the rest obtained from reference TRBV9 and TRBJ2-6, is as follows: DSGVTQTPKHLITATGQRVTLRCSPRSGDLSVYWYQQSLDQGLQFLIQYYNGEERAKGNILERFSAQQFPDLHSELNLSSLELGDSALYFCASSVVGGSGANVLTFGAGSRLTVL.

CDR3 residues: CASSSQTSALGDTQYF. The CDR3, as DNA: TGTGCCAGCAGCTCGCAGACTAGCGCGTTGGGCGATACGCAGTATTTT. The chain uses TRBV7-2 and TRBJ2-3; 8 bases match TRBD2. Germline-derived CDR1 and CDR2 are SGHTA and FQGNSA. V lost 4 bases to trimming and J lost 6 bases; unmatched junction nucleotides: 12. The CDR3 runs to 16 residues.

J is TRBJ1-5 and V is TRBV11-3; D may be TRBD1 (5 bases). Deletions cut 6 bases from V and 2 bases from J, with 14 bases between. Germline assignment: CDR1 SGHNT and CDR2 YENEEA. The CDR3 length is 15 residues. CDR3 in DNA: TGTGCCAGCAGAGTTGACCGGGACTGCAATCAGCCCCAGCATTTT. Translating gives CASRVDRDCNQPQHF.

The chain uses TRBV9 and TRBJ1-3; TRBD1 agrees at 7 bases. Trimming at V came to 4 bases and at J to 0 bases, leaving 4 bases not matched to a gene. Germline values: CDR1 SGDLS, CDR2 YYNGEE. The CDR3 loop spans 15 amino acids. CDR3 sequence (DNA): TGTGCCAGCAGCACGGGACAGTTCTCTGGAAACACCATATATTTT. It translates to CASSTGQFSGNTIYF.

This chain links TRBV24-1 with TRBJ2-1; weak D call: TRBD1 (5 bases). The CDR3 is 17 residues long. Germline V CDR1 and CDR2: KGHDR, SFDVKD. Trimming pared 7 bases from V and 0 bases from J, leaving 18 bases between. For the CDR3, the DNA is TGTGCCACCAGCCCGCCATGGGGCGGCAGCTCCTACAATGAGCAGTTCTTC. Translation gives CATSPPWGGSSYNEQFF.

V is TRBV29-1 and J is TRBJ1-2; a weak D match, TRBD1 (5 bases). V shed 7 bases and J shed 7 bases, with 19 bases lying between them. The CDR3 runs 13 residues. Germline V gene lookup returns CDR1 SQVTM and CDR2 ANQGSEA. In nucleotides, the CDR3 is TGCAGCGCCGGGGGGATTGGCGGCTCTGGCTACACCTTC. This translates into CSAGGIGGSGYTF.